Here is one TCR beta chain with its context. No antigen is known for it. The sample comes from a study of Tregs in tolerant kidney transplant recipients. Deletions cut 1 base from V and 2 bases from J, with 17 bases between. The CDR3 spans 17 residues. Germline assignment: CDR1 SGHDN and CDR2 FVKESK. Mixed chimerism was transient after nonmyeloablative marrow transplants from related graft donors. Findings and caveats of the study: Donor-specific Treg expansion exceeded global Treg expansion in tolerant patients, suggesting antigen drive.

TCRdb's table, derived via immunoSEQ multiplex PCR, lists solely in-frame clones and lacks some. The data show about 81,000 clones, 90% to 95% seen once. This sequence was found in a human patient who received a combined kidney and bone marrow transplant. Some T cells may arise from the graft donor. The chain joins TRBV14 to TRBJ2-5; unclear D gene. Material: CD4+ T cells from blood (PBMCs), obtained 24 months after the transplant. CDR3 nucleotides: TGTGCCAGCAGCCAAGGATGGTGGGCCGTGGAACAAGAGACCCAGTACTTC. It encodes CASSQGWWAVEQETQYF. Supplemented by reference TRBV14 and TRBJ2-5, the full variable domain reads EAGVTQFPSHSVIEKGQTVTLRCDPISGHDNLYWYRRVMGKEIKFLLHFVKESKQDESGMPNNRFLAERTGGTYSTLKVQPAELEDSGVYFCASSQGWWAVEQETQYFGPGTRLLVL.